The next 13 T cell receptor beta chains were all read from a single sample in a study of blood T cell repertoires in COVID-19. Data came from immunoSEQ multiplex PCR; TCRdb stores just in-frame clones and leaves some out. The data contain more than 350,000 clones, over 75% of them singletons. Sequenced material: PBMCs or T cells enriched from blood (not recorded which). The receptors originated from a young man who had recovered from COVID-19.

The V gene is TRBV29-1, the J gene TRBJ2-2; maybe TRBD1 (6 bases). This CDR3 contains 12 residues. Germline lookup yields CDR1 SQVTM and CDR2 ANQGSEA. V shed 5 bases and J shed 5 bases, with 9 bases lying between them. The DNA for the CDR3 is TGCAGCGTTTCAACAGGGACCGGGGAGCTGTTTTTT. Its protein product is CSVSTGTGELFF.

This clone has just a few counts. The rearrangement uses TRBV18 and TRBJ1-4; D remains unclear. This CDR3 region has 14 residues. Germline CDR1 and CDR2: KGHSH and LQKENI. The V and J ends lost 6 bases and 5 bases respectively, with 13 bases between them. The CDR3 protein is CASSRGGNNEKLFF. CDR3 nucleotide sequence: TGTGCCAGCTCTCGAGGAGGGAACAATGAAAAACTGTTTTTT.

The chain has TRBV5-1 and TRBJ2-1; no clear D gene. CDR3 length: 16 amino acids. The V gene lost 3 bases and the J gene lost 0 bases, with 13 bases spanning the gap. Germline lookup yields CDR1 SGHRS and CDR2 YFSETQ. The CDR3 DNA reads TGCGCCAGCAGCTCCCTACCTAAGAGCTCCTACAATGAGCAGTTCTTC. It yields the protein CASSSLPKSSYNEQFF. Full variable domain (remainder filled in from reference TRBV5-1 and TRBJ2-1): KAGVTQTPRYLIKTRGQQVTLSCSPISGHRSVSWYQQTPGQGLQFLFEYFSETQRNKGNFPGRFSGRQFSNSRSEMNVSTLELGDSALYLCASSSLPKSSYNEQFFGPGTRLTVL.

V is TRBV15 and J is TRBJ1-2; TRBD1 matches at 7 bases. The V and J ends lost 4 bases and 1 base, in that order; junction bases with no gene match: 6. The CDR3 contains 15 residues. Germline V lookup: CDR1 LNHNV, CDR2 YYDKDF (reference sequence). The CDR3 reads CATSKNRGHNYGYTF. CDR3 sequence (DNA): TGTGCCACCAGCAAGAACAGGGGCCATAACTATGGCTACACCTTC.

V is TRBV5-1 and J is TRBJ2-1; 11 bases align to TRBD2. CDR3 size: 15 residues. The ends lost 6 bases at V and 4 bases at J; junction bases unmatched: 6. Germline loops: CDR1 SGHRS, CDR2 YFSETQ. In nucleotides, the CDR3 is TGCGCCAGCATCCCACTAGCGGGGGTTTACAATGAGCAGTTCTTC. Its translation: CASIPLAGVYNEQFF.

This chain uses TRBV19 with TRBJ2-7, with 13 bases aligning to TRBD2. J gave up 5 bases and V 6 bases, and 7 bases lay outside the gene matches. The V gene's germline CDR1 is LNHDA and CDR2 SQIVND (reference sequence). The CDR3 is 15 amino acids. CDR3 loop: CASRRTSGSSNEQYF. The CDR3 DNA follows: TGTGCCAGTAGGAGGACTAGCGGGAGTTCAAACGAGCAGTACTTC.

This chain's CDR3 is CASSLNGGLTEAFF. Written as DNA, the CDR3 is TGTGCCAGCAGCTTAAATGGGGGACTCACTGAAGCTTTCTTT. The rearrangement links TRBV7-3 to TRBJ1-1; TRBD1 is a possible D gene (5 bases). V lost 1 base, J lost 4 bases, and 10 bases lay in between. CDR3 size: 14 residues. Germline V CDR1 and CDR2: SGHTA, FQGTGA.

The chain links TRBV11-2 to TRBJ2-1, with TRBD2 as a possible D gene (5 bases). The germline CDR1 and CDR2 sequences are SGHAT and FQNNGV. The CDR3 covers 13 residues. The ends were cut back, 7 bases at V and 9 bases at J, with 16 bases in the middle. Written as DNA, the CDR3 is TGTGCCAGCAACAATGTCCCCCGGGGTGAGCAGTTCTTC. It codes for CASNNVPRGEQFF.

The chain links TRBV19 to TRBJ2-6; TRBD1 matches at 11 bases. V was pared by 5 bases and J by 3 bases, with 6 bases of the junction left unmatched. This CDR3 comprises 17 residues. In germline, CDR1 is LNHDA, CDR2 SQIVND (reference sequence). The CDR3 sequence is CASSRGQGALGANVLTF. The CDR3 region has the DNA TGTGCCAGTAGTCGCGGACAGGGGGCGCTTGGGGCCAACGTCCTGACTTTC. Together with reference TRBV19 and TRBJ2-6, the CDR3 gives the full variable domain: DGGITQSPKYLFRKEGQNVTLSCEQNLNHDAMYWYRQDPGQGLRLIYYSQIVNDFQKGDIAEGYSVSREKKESFPLTVTSAQKNPTAFYLCASSRGQGALGANVLTFGAGSRLTVL.

The chain recombines TRBV11-3 with TRBJ2-2; perhaps TRBD2 as D (5 bases). Germline loops: CDR1 SGHNT, CDR2 YENEEA. The CDR3 is made up of 17 amino acids. The V and J ends lost 1 base and 0 bases respectively, with 12 bases between them. In DNA form, the CDR3 reads TGTGCCAGCAGCTTAGCCCTCCTCGGGGCGAACACCGGGGAGCTGTTTTTT. This codes for CASSLALLGANTGELFF.

This rearrangement joins TRBV5-4 to TRBJ1-4; D not certain. Between the trimmed V and J ends, which lost 0 bases and 3 bases, there was a span of 6 bases. This CDR3 has 14 amino acids. Per germline, CDR1 SGHNT and CDR2 YYREEE (reference sequence). The CDR3, as DNA: TGTGCCAGCAGCTTGGACGGTCCTAATGAAAAACTGTTTTTT. Its translation: CASSLDGPNEKLFF.

The CDR3 loop is CASSQHNNQPQHF. The DNA for the CDR3 is TGTGCCAGCAGCCAACACAATAATCAGCCCCAGCATTTT. The genes are TRBV3-1 (or the pseudogene TRBV3-2) and TRBJ1-5; D not resolved. Per germline, CDR1 LGHDT and CDR2 YNNKEL (reference sequence). The ends were cut back, 2 bases at V and 4 bases at J, with 6 bases in the middle. CDR3 length equals 13 residues.

This chain joins TRBV6-1 and TRBJ1-3; D is ambiguous. Germline CDR1 and CDR2: MNHNS and SASEGT. The CDR3 loop spans 18 amino acids. V was clipped by 4 bases and J by 0 bases, with 19 bases between them. This chain's CDR3 is CASSVIVAGRLSGNTIYF. The CDR3 DNA sequence: TGTGCCAGCAGTGTAATCGTGGCGGGTCGGCTCTCTGGAAACACCATATATTTT.